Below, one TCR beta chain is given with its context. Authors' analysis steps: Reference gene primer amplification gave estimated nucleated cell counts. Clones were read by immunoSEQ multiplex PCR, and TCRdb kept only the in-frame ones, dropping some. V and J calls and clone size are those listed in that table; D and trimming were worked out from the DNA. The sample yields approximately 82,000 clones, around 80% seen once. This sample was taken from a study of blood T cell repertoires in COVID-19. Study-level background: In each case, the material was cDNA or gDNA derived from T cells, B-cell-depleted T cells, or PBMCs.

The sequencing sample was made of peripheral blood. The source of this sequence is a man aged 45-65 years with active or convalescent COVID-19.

The CDR3 region is CASSQDLGGIYGYTF. The CDR3 nucleotides read TGTGCCAGCAGCCAAGATCTGGGAGGGATCTATGGCTACACCTTC. This chain links TRBV4-2 with TRBJ1-2, with D unresolved. This CDR3 has 15 amino acids. Deletions cut 0 bases from V and 4 bases from J, with 12 bases between. The germline V gene has CDR1 LGHNA and CDR2 YNFKEQ.